The clone carrying this TCR beta chain came up a few times. Template material for amplifying TCR beta CDR3 regions consisted of RNA transcripts. Primed by the HTBI set, a first-round RT-PCR was run on the TCR CDR3. TCRdb independently ran MiXCR on the multiplex PCR reads; one entry per CDR3 protein. This table has about 500,000 distinct CDR3 sequences, over 15% appearing once. These patients, aged 18 to 65, had recently diagnosed hyperthyroidism lasting under 2 months. Fresh peripheral blood, approximately 9.1 ml, was the source of the PBMCs. Unmatched junction bases numbered 3, after V lost 2 bases and J lost 4 bases. CDR1 and CDR2 from the germline V gene are MNHEY and SVGEGT. CDR3 size: 16 residues. The entry originates in a study of T cells in Graves' hyperthyroidism and ophthalmopathy.

The receptor's source is a woman younger than 35 with Graves' hyperthyroidism. The V gene is TRBV6-2 or TRBV6-3, the J gene TRBJ2-1; TRBD2 matches 12 bases. Sequencing was done on a sample of blood. CDR3 DNA sequence: TGTGCCAGCAGTTACCTAGCGGGGGGGCCGTACAATGAGCAGTTCTTC. This encodes CASSYLAGGPYNEQFF.